This T cell receptor (delta chain) was found in a study of gamma-delta T cells after stem cell transplantation. TCRdb re-called the RT-PCR reads through CATT. This table has fewer than 12,000 delta-chain clones, 1.3% appearing once. The V gene lost 3 bases and the J gene lost 0 bases, with 13 bases spanning the gap. The germline V gene encodes CDR1 GEAIGNYY and CDR2 EKD. There are 15 residues in the CDR3. There are many counts of this clone. The chain carries TRDV2 and TRDJ1; possible D gene TRDD3, 6 bases. Sequenced sample: gamma-delta T cells. The receptor was derived from a human donor. It is not recorded whose cells these are; they may come from a transplant donor. DNA for the CDR3: TGTGCCTGTGACCCTTGGGGGTCATACACCGATAAACTCATCTTT. It codes for CACDPWGSYTDKLIF.